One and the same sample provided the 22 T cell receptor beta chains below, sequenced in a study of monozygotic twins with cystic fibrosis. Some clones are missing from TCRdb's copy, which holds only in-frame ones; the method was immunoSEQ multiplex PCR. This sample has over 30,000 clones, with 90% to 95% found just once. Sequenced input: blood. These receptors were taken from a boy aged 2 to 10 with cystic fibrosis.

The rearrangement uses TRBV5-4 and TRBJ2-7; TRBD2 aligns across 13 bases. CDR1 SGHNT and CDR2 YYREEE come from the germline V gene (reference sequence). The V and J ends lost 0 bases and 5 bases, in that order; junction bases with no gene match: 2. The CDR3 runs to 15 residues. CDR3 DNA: TGTGCCAGCAGCTTGGGACTAGCGGGGGGAAACGAGCAGTACTTC. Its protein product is CASSLGLAGGNEQYF.

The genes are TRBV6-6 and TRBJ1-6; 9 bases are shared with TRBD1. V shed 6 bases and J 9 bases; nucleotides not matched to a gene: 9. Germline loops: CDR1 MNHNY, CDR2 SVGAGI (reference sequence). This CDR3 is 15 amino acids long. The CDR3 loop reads CASSKGDRVTSPLHF. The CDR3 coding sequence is TGTGCCAGCAGCAAAGGGGACAGGGTAACTTCACCCCTCCACTTT.

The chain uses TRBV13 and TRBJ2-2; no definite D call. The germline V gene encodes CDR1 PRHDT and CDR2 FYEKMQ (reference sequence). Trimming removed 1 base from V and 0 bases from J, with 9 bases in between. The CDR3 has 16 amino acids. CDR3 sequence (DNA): TGTGCCAGCAGCTTAGTACAGAACGCGAACACCGGGGAGCTGTTTTTT. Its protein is CASSLVQNANTGELFF.

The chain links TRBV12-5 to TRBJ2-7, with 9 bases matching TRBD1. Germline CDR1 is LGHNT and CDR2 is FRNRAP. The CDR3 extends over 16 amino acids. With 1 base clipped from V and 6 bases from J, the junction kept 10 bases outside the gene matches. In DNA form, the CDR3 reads TGTGCTAGTGGTTTGGACCGGGACAGGGAGGATTGCGAGCAGTACTTC. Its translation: CASGLDRDREDCEQYF.

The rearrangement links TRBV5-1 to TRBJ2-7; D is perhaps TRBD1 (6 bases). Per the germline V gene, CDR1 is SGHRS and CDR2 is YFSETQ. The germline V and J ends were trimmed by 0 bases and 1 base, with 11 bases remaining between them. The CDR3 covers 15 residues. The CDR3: CASSLDRAVSYEQYF. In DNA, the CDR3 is TGCGCCAGCAGCTTGGACAGGGCGGTTTCCTACGAGCAGTACTTC. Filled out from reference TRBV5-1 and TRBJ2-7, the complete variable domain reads KAGVTQTPRYLIKTRGQQVTLSCSPISGHRSVSWYQQTPGQGLQFLFEYFSETQRNKGNFPGRFSGRQFSNSRSEMNVSTLELGDSALYLCASSLDRAVSYEQYFGPGTRLTVT.

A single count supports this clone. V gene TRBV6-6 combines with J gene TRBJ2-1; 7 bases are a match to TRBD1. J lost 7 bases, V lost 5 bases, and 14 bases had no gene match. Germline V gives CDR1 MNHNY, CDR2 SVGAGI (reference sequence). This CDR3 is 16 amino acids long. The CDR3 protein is CASSPPRGGSANEQFF. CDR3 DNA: TGTGCCAGCAGTCCACCTAGAGGGGGCTCTGCTAATGAGCAGTTCTTC.

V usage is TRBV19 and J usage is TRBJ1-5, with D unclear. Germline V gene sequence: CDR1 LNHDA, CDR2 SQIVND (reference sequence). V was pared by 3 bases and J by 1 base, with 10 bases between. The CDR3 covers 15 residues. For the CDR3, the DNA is TGTGCCAGTAGTATTGAGGGTGTCAGCAATCAGCCCCAGCATTTT. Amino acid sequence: CASSIEGVSNQPQHF.

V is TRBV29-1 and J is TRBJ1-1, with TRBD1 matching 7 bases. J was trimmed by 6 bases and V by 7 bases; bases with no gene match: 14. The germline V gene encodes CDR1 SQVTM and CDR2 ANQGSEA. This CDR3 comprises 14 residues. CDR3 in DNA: TGCAGCGCCGGGCGAGACAGGGAATTCGCTGAAGCTTTCTTT. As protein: CSAGRDREFAEAFF.

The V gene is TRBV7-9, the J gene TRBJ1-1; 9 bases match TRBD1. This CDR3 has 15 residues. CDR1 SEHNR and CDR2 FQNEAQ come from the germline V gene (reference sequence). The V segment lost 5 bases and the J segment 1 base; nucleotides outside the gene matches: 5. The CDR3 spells CASSAGQGSNTEAFF. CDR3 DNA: TGTGCCAGCAGCGCAGGACAGGGGTCGAACACTGAAGCTTTCTTT.

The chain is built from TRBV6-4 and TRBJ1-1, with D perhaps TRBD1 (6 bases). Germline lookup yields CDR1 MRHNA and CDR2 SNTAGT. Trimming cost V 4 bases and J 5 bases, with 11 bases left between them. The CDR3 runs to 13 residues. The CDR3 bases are TGTGCCAGCAGTGCCACAGGGAAAACTGAAGCTTTCTTT. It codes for CASSATGKTEAFF.

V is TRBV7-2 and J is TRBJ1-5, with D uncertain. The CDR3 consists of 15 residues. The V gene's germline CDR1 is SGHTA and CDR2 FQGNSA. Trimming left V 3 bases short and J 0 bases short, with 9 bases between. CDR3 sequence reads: CASSFSTDSNQPQHF. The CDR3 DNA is TGTGCCAGCAGCTTCTCAACAGATAGCAATCAGCCCCAGCATTTT.

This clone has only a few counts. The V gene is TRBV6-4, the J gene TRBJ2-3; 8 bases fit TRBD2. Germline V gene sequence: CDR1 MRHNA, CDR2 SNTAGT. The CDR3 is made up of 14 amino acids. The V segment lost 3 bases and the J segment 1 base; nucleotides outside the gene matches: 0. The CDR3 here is CASSERGGTDTQYF. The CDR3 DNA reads TGTGCCAGCAGTGAGCGGGGGGGCACAGATACGCAGTATTTT.

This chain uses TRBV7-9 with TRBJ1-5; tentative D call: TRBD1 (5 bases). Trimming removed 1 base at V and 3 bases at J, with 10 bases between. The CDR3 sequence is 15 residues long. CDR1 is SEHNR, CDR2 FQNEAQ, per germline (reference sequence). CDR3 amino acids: CASSLGQSFNQPQHF. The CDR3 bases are TGTGCCAGCAGCTTAGGACAGTCCTTCAATCAGCCCCAGCATTTT.

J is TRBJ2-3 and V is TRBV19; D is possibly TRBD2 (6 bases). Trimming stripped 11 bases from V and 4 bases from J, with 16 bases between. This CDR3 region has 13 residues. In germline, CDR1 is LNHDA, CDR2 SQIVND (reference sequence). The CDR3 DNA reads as TGTGCCGTCTGGGACTTCCCATCAGATACGCAGTATTTT. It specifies CAVWDFPSDTQYF.

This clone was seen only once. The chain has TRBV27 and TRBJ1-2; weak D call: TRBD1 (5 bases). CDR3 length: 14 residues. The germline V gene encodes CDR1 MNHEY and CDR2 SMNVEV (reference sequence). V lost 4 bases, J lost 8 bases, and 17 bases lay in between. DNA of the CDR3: TGTGCCAGCAGTTCCCCAGGATCCTACAGGGGCTACACCTTC. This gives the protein CASSSPGSYRGYTF.

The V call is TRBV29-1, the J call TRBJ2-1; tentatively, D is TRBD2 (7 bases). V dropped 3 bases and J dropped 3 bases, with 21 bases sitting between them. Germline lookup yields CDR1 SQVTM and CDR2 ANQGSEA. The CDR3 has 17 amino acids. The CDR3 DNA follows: TGCAGCGTTGAGGGGGGGGCCTTTTCTCCGCTCTACAATGAGCAGTTCTTC. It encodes CSVEGGAFSPLYNEQFF.

The CDR3 nucleotides read TGTGCCAGCAGCTTAGCTCGGGGAAGTGGTGAAAAACTGTTTTTT. As protein: CASSLARGSGEKLFF. This chain connects TRBV7-9 to TRBJ1-4; D unclear. CDR1 and CDR2 (germline): SEHNR, FQNEAQ (reference sequence). The V end was cut by 0 bases, the J end by 7 bases, with 12 bases between. The CDR3 spans 15 residues.

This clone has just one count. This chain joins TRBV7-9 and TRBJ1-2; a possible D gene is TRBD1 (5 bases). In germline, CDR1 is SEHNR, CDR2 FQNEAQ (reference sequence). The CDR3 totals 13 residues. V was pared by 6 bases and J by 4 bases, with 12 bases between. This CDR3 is CASSSTEVYGYTF. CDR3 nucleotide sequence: TGTGCCAGCAGTTCGACAGAAGTCTATGGCTACACCTTC.

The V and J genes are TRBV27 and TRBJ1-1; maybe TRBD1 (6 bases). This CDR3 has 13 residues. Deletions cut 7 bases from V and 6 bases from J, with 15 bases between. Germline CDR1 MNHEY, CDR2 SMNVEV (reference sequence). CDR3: CASTSHAGAEAFF. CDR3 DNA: TGTGCCAGCACCTCCCACGCAGGGGCTGAAGCTTTCTTT.

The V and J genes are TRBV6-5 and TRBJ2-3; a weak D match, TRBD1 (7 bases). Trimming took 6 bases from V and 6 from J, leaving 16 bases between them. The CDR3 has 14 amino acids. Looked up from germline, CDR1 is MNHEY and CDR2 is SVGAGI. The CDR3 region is CASRRQGGFDTQYF. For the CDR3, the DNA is TGTGCCAGCAGGCGACAGGGAGGCTTCGATACGCAGTATTTT.

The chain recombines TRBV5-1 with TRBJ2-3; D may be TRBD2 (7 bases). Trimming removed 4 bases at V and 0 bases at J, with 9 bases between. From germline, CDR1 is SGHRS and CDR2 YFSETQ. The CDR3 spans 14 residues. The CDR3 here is CASSGGASTDTQYF. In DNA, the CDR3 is TGCGCCAGCAGCGGGGGGGCTAGCACAGATACGCAGTATTTT.

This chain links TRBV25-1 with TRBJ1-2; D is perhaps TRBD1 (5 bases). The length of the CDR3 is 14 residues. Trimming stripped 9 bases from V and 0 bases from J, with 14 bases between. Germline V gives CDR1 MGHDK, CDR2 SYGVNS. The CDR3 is CASRDGGANYGYTF. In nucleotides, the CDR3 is TGTGCCAGTCGTGACGGGGGAGCTAACTATGGCTACACCTTC.